These T cell receptor beta chains were read from a single sample in a study of blood T cells in healthy people across ages. A single record per CDR3 protein comes from TCRdb applying MiXCR to the 5' RACE reads. Of about 2 million distinct CDR3 sequences listed, around half were seen once; the top ten hold less than 2.5%. The sample comprised blood. The receptors were sampled from a woman in her 40s in good health. Each CDR3 is given with its conserved first and last residue. Fields, in order: CDR3 length, J gene, V gene, D gene, clone size, CDR3 protein, CDR3 DNA. D genes are given only for firm matches. Clone size is not always given. Where it is, it says once, few, many or a class for expanded clones.

14 | TRBJ1-1 | TRBV5-1 | . | . | CASSLPGQAGGAFF | TGCGCCAGCAGCTTGCCGGGGCAGGCTGGAGGAGCTTTCTTT
16 | TRBJ2-3 | TRBV7-8 | . | once | CASSPKGPPGTDTQYF | TGTGCCAGCAGCCCGAAGGGCCCGCCGGGCACAGATACGCAGTATTTT
16 | TRBJ2-1 | TRBV7-2 | TRBD1 | . | CASSLAGTGFDNEQFF | TGTGCCAGCAGCTTAGCGGGGACAGGGTTCGACAATGAGCAGTTCTTC
16 | TRBJ2-1 | TRBV20-1 | . | . | CSAREGGQFSYNEQFF | TGCAGTGCTAGAGAGGGGGGGCAGTTCTCCTACAATGAGCAGTTCTTC
18 | TRBJ2-3 | TRBV24-1 | . | . | CATSASNLRGSSTDTQYF | TGTGCCACCAGTGCCTCCAACCTGCGGGGATCTAGCACAGATACGCAGTATTTT
16 | TRBJ2-3 | TRBV12-3/TRBV12-4 | TRBD2 | . | CASRQIGTSGTDTQYF | TGTGCCAGCAGACAAATTGGGACTAGCGGCACAGATACGCAGTATTTT
16 | TRBJ2-7 | TRBV6-2/TRBV6-3 | . | . | CASSYFRQDRAHEQYF | TGTGCCAGCAGTTACTTTAGACAGGACCGAGCCCACGAGCAGTACTTC
14 | TRBJ2-4 | TRBV28 | TRBD1 | . | CASSYDRGANIQYF | TGTGCCAGCAGCTACGACAGGGGCGCGAACATTCAGTACTTC
15 | TRBJ2-1 | TRBV28 | . | . | CASSPPGRVRDEQFF | TGTGCCAGCAGTCCCCCGGGACGGGTAAGGGATGAGCAGTTCTTC
15 | TRBJ2-3 | TRBV6-2/TRBV6-3 | . | few | CASSYPSVGTDTQYF | TGTGCCAGCAGTTACCCTAGCGTGGGCACAGATACGCAGTATTTT
16 | TRBJ2-3 | TRBV5-1 | . | . | CASSLGGATGTDTQYF | TGCGCCAGCAGCTTGGGGGGGGCGACAGGCACAGATACGCAGTATTTT
14 | TRBJ2-3 | TRBV6-2/TRBV6-3 | . | few | CASSDVKGSDTQYF | TGTGCCAGCAGTGACGTCAAGGGGTCAGATACGCAGTATTTT
17 | TRBJ1-2 | TRBV4-1 | . | . | CASSQVQGVPWKEGYTF | TGCGCCAGCAGCCAAGTCCAGGGCGTACCCTGGAAGGAAGGCTACACCTTC
14 | TRBJ2-7 | TRBV28 | . | . | CASSPPGAPYEQYF | TGTGCCAGCAGCCCCCCCGGGGCTCCCTACGAGCAGTACTTC
15 | TRBJ2-3 | TRBV12-3/TRBV12-4 | TRBD2 | once | CASNLLAGLSDTQYF | TGTGCCAGCAACCTACTAGCGGGGTTATCAGATACGCAGTATTTT
17 | TRBJ2-5 | TRBV11-2 | TRBD1 | . | CASSLGRRDRPQETQYF | TGTGCCAGCAGCTTAGGGCGCCGGGACAGGCCGCAAGAGACCCAGTACTTC
12 | TRBJ1-5 | TRBV29-1 | . | . | CSVQTQDQPQHF | TGCAGCGTTCAAACACAGGATCAGCCCCAGCATTTT
18 | TRBJ2-6 | TRBV20-1 | TRBD1 | . | CSARGRYRGDSGANILTF | TGCAGTGCTAGAGGTCGATACAGGGGTGATTCTGGGGCCAACATCCTGACTTTC
16 | TRBJ2-7 | TRBV4-1 | TRBD1 | once | CASSQVPTGGYNEQYF | TGCGCCAGCAGCCAAGTTCCGACAGGGGGGTACAATGAGCAGTACTTC
15 | TRBJ1-2 | TRBV9 | TRBD1 | . | CASSPGTGDGYGYTF | TGTGCCAGCAGCCCGGGGACAGGGGATGGCTATGGCTACACCTTC
14 | TRBJ2-1 | TRBV5-6 | TRBD2 | few | CASSGGLGGREQFF | TGTGCCAGCAGCGGGGGACTCGGGGGGAGGGAGCAGTTCTTC
13 | TRBJ1-2 | TRBV3-1 | . | . | CASSQDFRGDCTF | TGTGCCAGCAGCCAAGATTTCAGGGGAGATTGCACCTTC
16 | TRBJ2-1 | TRBV12-3/TRBV12-4 | . | . | CASSSPSGVSGNEQFF | TGTGCCAGCAGCTCACCCTCGGGCGTCAGCGGCAATGAGCAGTTCTTC
15 | TRBJ2-3 | TRBV6-5 | . | . | CASSLRRARTDTQYF | TGTGCCAGCAGTCTGCGAAGGGCCCGCACAGATACGCAGTATTTT